Listed here are 28 T cell receptor beta chains from one sample, sequenced in a study of blood T cell repertoires in COVID-19. Profiling relied on immunoSEQ multiplex PCR, and the TCRdb table lists in-frame clones only, not all of them. Of roughly 380,000 clones in the sample, 85% were seen once. Sequenced: peripheral blood. All receptors come from a woman aged 18-29 years with acute or convalescent COVID-19.

The J gene is TRBJ2-7, the V gene TRBV5-1; 7 bases are shared with TRBD1. The germline V gene encodes CDR1 SGHRS and CDR2 YFSETQ. The ends lost 0 bases at V and 0 bases at J; junction bases unmatched: 6. CDR3 length: 16 residues. The DNA of the CDR3 is TGCGCCAGCAGCTTGGAGCCGAGACAGGGCTCCTACGAGCAGTACTTC. Residues: CASSLEPRQGSYEQYF.

This sequence joins TRBV13 and TRBJ1-4, with a possible D match to TRBD1 (6 bases). Trimming stripped 0 bases from V and 8 bases from J, with 16 bases between. The CDR3 consists of 16 residues. CDR1 and CDR2 (germline): PRHDT, FYEKMQ (reference sequence). CDR3 sequence reads: CASSLGETGFGEKLFF. CDR3 DNA sequence: TGTGCCAGCAGCTTAGGGGAAACAGGGTTTGGAGAAAAACTGTTTTTT.

The chain employs TRBV4-1 and TRBJ2-1; 9 bases fit TRBD2. The CDR3 is 15 amino acids. Unmatched junction bases numbered 8, after V lost 3 bases and J lost 8 bases. Per germline, CDR1 MGHRA and CDR2 YSYEKL. In nucleotides, the CDR3 is TGCGCCAGCAGCCACTCGAGCGGGGGGCCCGATGAGCAGTTCTTC. The encoded protein is CASSHSSGGPDEQFF.

The chain recombines TRBV9 with TRBJ1-4; D is uncertain. Germline assignment: CDR1 SGDLS and CDR2 YYNGEE. Deletions cut 0 bases from V and 5 bases from J, with 14 bases between. The CDR3 has 16 residues. The CDR3 loop reads CASSVGVTAGNEKLFF. The DNA of the CDR3 is TGTGCCAGCAGCGTAGGGGTTACGGCGGGGAATGAAAAACTGTTTTTT. Filled out from reference TRBV9 and TRBJ1-4, the complete variable domain reads DSGVTQTPKHLITATGQRVTLRCSPRSGDLSVYWYQQSLDQGLQFLIQYYNGEERAKGNILERFSAQQFPDLHSELNLSSLELGDSALYFCASSVGVTAGNEKLFFGSGTQLSVL.

CDR3 bases: TGTGCCAGCAGCCAGGTTTTGATTAGCTACAATGAGCAGTTCTTC. Amino acids: CASSQVLISYNEQFF. This chain connects TRBV14 to TRBJ2-1, with D hard to call. The germline V gene has CDR1 SGHDN and CDR2 FVKESK. V lost 3 bases, J lost 3 bases, and 12 bases lay in between. CDR3 length equals 15 residues.

This chain links TRBV23-1 with TRBJ2-5, with D maybe TRBD2 (5 bases). TRBV23-1 is an open reading frame whose function is uncertain. Between the trimmed V and J ends, which lost 10 bases and 7 bases, there was a span of 13 bases. The CDR3 runs 11 residues. As DNA, the CDR3 is TGCGCCAAATCCGGGAATGGGACCCAGTACTTC. Protein sequence: CAKSGNGTQYF.

The chain is built from TRBV10-3 and TRBJ1-5; 8 bases map to TRBD1. Germline V CDR1 and CDR2: ENHRY, SYGVKD. The CDR3 spans 15 residues. V dropped 2 bases and J dropped 5; count of bases not matched to a gene: 5. The CDR3 DNA sequence: TGTGCCATCAGTGAGCGGGACAGGATAGATCAGCCCCAGCATTTT. It encodes CAISERDRIDQPQHF.

This clone was picked up many times. The chain carries TRBV10-1 and TRBJ2-7; a weak D match, TRBD1 (6 bases). The CDR3 spans 13 residues. Per germline, CDR1 WNHNN and CDR2 SYGVQD (reference sequence). V lost 6 bases, J lost 6 bases, and 15 bases lay in between. CDR3: CASSSGQMGEQYF. The CDR3 DNA reads as TGCGCCAGCAGCAGTGGACAGATGGGCGAGCAGTACTTC.

The J gene is TRBJ1-6, the V gene TRBV5-8; weak D call: TRBD1 (5 bases). V shed 0 bases and J shed 9 bases, with 10 bases lying between them. The CDR3 has 14 residues. Germline values: CDR1 SGHTS, CDR2 YDEGEE. The CDR3 spells CASSLGAQVSPLHF. CDR3 nucleotide sequence: TGTGCCAGCAGCTTGGGCGCACAGGTTTCACCCCTCCACTTT.

The chain recombines TRBV3-1 (or the pseudogene TRBV3-2) with TRBJ1-3; maybe TRBD1 (6 bases). The V gene lost 3 bases and the J gene lost 4 bases, with 13 bases spanning the gap. The CDR3 sequence is 15 residues long. Germline V CDR1 and CDR2: LGHDT, YNNKEL (reference sequence). CDR3 bases: TGTGCCAGCAGCCACTGGACAGCAATAGGAAACACCATATATTTT. It codes for CASSHWTAIGNTIYF.

The chain has TRBV4-1 and TRBJ1-2; D remains unclear. The CDR3 has 15 amino acids. Trimming shortened V by 0 bases and J by 5 bases, and 13 bases separated the two germline ends. CDR1 is MGHRA, CDR2 YSYEKL, per germline. The CDR3: CASSQDSSTEYGYTF. The CDR3, as DNA: TGCGCCAGCAGCCAAGATTCATCGACTGAATATGGCTACACCTTC.

The table lists this clone with a few counts. The rearrangement joins TRBV30 to TRBJ1-2, with a tentative D call TRBD1 (6 bases). This CDR3 has 12 residues. The V and J ends lost 0 bases and 7 bases respectively, with 9 bases between them. The germline gives CDR1 GTSNPN, CDR2 SVGIG (reference sequence). The CDR3, as DNA: TGTGCCTGGAGTGTATCAGGGGCTGGCTACACCTTC. It is translated as CAWSVSGAGYTF.

This chain uses TRBV30 with TRBJ1-3; D remains ambiguous. This CDR3 is 16 amino acids long. Germline lookup yields CDR1 GTSNPN and CDR2 SVGIG (reference sequence). Trimming pared 2 bases from V and 4 bases from J, leaving 18 bases between. The CDR3 nucleotides are TGTGCCTGGAGTCGTAAAGATCGGAGAAGGGGAAACACCATATATTTT. Translation gives CAWSRKDRRRGNTIYF.

The CDR3, as DNA: TGTGCCAGCTCACCTTGGGGGGGTAGCTACAATGAGCAGTTCTTC. This sequence encodes CASSPWGGSYNEQFF. The chain has TRBV18 and TRBJ2-1; 7 nucleotides line up with TRBD2. The CDR3 is 15 amino acids. Per germline, CDR1 KGHSH and CDR2 LQKENI. J gave up 3 bases and V 3 bases, and 5 bases lay outside the gene matches.

The chain has TRBV4-2 and TRBJ1-3, with D possibly TRBD1 on 6 matching bases. V was shortened by 1 base and J by 0 bases, with 7 bases between the two germline ends. This CDR3 comprises 15 residues. CDR1 is LGHNA, CDR2 YNFKEQ, per germline. Written as DNA, the CDR3 is TGTGCCAGCAGCCAAGCACAGGGCTCTGGAAACACCATATATTTT. Its protein is CASSQAQGSGNTIYF.

The chain joins TRBV19 to TRBJ2-3; TRBD1 might be the D (6 bases). This CDR3 spans 15 amino acids. Germline CDR1 and CDR2: LNHDA and SQIVND (reference sequence). Deletions cut 6 bases from V and 0 bases from J, with 13 bases between. CDR3 nucleotides: TGTGCCAGTAGAGACCGGGACACCAGCACAGATACGCAGTATTTT. Translated, it gives CASRDRDTSTDTQYF.

Turning to this clone: A read error may account for a junction end that differs from germline. The identical CDR3 is also encoded by other nucleotide sequences in the sample. The chain has TRBV5-1 and TRBJ2-3, with D uncertain. The CDR3 has 14 residues. The germline CDR1 and CDR2 sequences are SGHRS and YFSETQ. The CDR3 bases are TGCGCCAGCAGCTTCGGTGAAAGCACGGATACGCAGTATTTT. As protein: CASSFGESTDTQYF.

The rearrangement joins TRBV6-5 to TRBJ1-3; D may be TRBD1 (6 bases). Between the trimmed V and J ends, which lost 6 bases and 3 bases, there was a span of 15 bases. Germline loops: CDR1 MNHEY, CDR2 SVGAGI. The CDR3 runs to 15 residues. CDR3 sequence reads: CASRLAGAGGNTIYF. CDR3 nucleotide sequence: TGTGCCAGCAGGCTCGCAGGGGCGGGTGGAAACACCATATATTTT.

The sample holds one count of this clone. The chain couples TRBV5-1 to TRBJ2-3; 7 nucleotides align to TRBD2. V lost 6 bases, J lost 3 bases, and 4 bases stayed unmatched. In germline, CDR1 is SGHRS, CDR2 YFSETQ. The CDR3 loop spans 13 amino acids. The CDR3 region has the DNA TGCGCCAGCATGACTAGCCCGACAGATACGCAGTATTTT. Translation: CASMTSPTDTQYF.

The V gene is TRBV2, the J gene TRBJ1-1; no definite D call. V gave up 2 bases and J gave up 0 bases, with 13 bases separating them. CDR3 length equals 16 residues. Germline CDR1 is SNHLY and CDR2 is FYNNEI. The CDR3 here is CASSESSAEMNTEAFF. CDR3 nucleotides: TGTGCCAGCAGTGAATCATCGGCGGAAATGAACACTGAAGCTTTCTTT.

The chain joins TRBV7-9 to TRBJ2-2, with 7 bases fitting TRBD1. V was pared by 10 bases and J by 7 bases, with 9 bases of the junction left unmatched. This CDR3 spans 13 amino acids. From germline, CDR1 is SEHNR and CDR2 FQNEAQ (reference sequence). CDR3 coding DNA: TGTGCCACCATGACAGGGTCGGTCGGGGAGCTGTTTTTT. Protein: CATMTGSVGELFF.

This clone has a single count. The rearrangement links TRBV19 to TRBJ2-1; the D is unclear. Trimming shortened V by 6 bases and J by 3 bases, and 15 bases separated the two germline ends. The length of the CDR3 is 15 residues. Germline values: CDR1 LNHDA, CDR2 SQIVND (reference sequence). The CDR3 spells CASSQPTTGYNEQFF. The CDR3 DNA follows: TGTGCCAGTAGCCAGCCTACTACCGGCTACAATGAGCAGTTCTTC.

V is TRBV30 and J is TRBJ1-5, with a tentative D call TRBD1 (5 bases). The CDR3 runs 15 residues. The germline V gene has CDR1 GTSNPN and CDR2 SVGIG (reference sequence). The V end was cut by 2 bases, the J end by 4 bases, with 15 bases between. The CDR3 coding sequence is TGTGCCTGGAGTCTATCAGGCAGGGATAATCAGCCCCAGCATTTT. This codes for CAWSLSGRDNQPQHF. Combining the CDR3 with reference TRBV30 and TRBJ1-5 gives the whole variable domain SQTIHQWPATLVQPVGSPLSLECTVEGTSNPNLYWYRQAAGRGLQLLFYSVGIGQISSEVPQNLSASRPQDRQFILSSKKLLLSDSGFYLCAWSLSGRDNQPQHFGDGTRLSIL.

On this clone: This sample includes further DNA sequences coding for the same CDR3. The V and J genes are TRBV7-3 and TRBJ2-1; TRBD1 matches at 7 bases. V trimming: 1 base; J trimming: 3 bases; junction bases outside the gene matches: 3. CDR3 length: 15 amino acids. Germline V gene lookup returns CDR1 SGHTA and CDR2 FQGTGA. CDR3 region: CASSLSRDSYNEQFF. CDR3 DNA sequence: TGTGCCAGCAGCTTAAGCCGGGACAGCTACAATGAGCAGTTCTTC. The variable domain in full, completed from reference TRBV7-3 and TRBJ2-1, reads GAGVSQTPSNKVTEKGKYVELRCDPISGHTALYWYRQSLGQGPEFLIYFQGTGAADDSGLPNDRFFAVRPEGSVSTLKIQRTERGDSAVYLCASSLSRDSYNEQFFGPGTRLTVL.

V is TRBV7-6 and J is TRBJ2-7; 7 bases align to TRBD1. The CDR3 consists of 14 residues. V shed 1 base, J shed 6 bases, and the junction held 6 bases outside the gene matches. Per germline, CDR1 SGHVS and CDR2 FNYEAQ. This CDR3 reads CASSLGMTGSEQYF. The CDR3 bases are TGTGCCAGCAGCTTAGGAATGACAGGGAGCGAGCAGTACTTC.

The chain employs TRBV24-1 and TRBJ1-5, with D unresolved. The germline CDR1 and CDR2 sequences are KGHDR and SFDVKD. V dropped 9 bases and J dropped 2 bases, with 13 bases sitting between them. The CDR3 totals 14 residues. CDR3 protein: CATGGGLGNQPQHF. DNA for the CDR3: TGTGCCACCGGAGGCGGGCTAGGCAATCAGCCCCAGCATTTT.

V usage is TRBV2 and J usage is TRBJ1-5; D is perhaps TRBD1 (5 bases). V was trimmed by 3 bases and J by 1 base, leaving 10 bases between them. The CDR3 is 15 amino acids. CDR1 is SNHLY, CDR2 FYNNEI, per germline. The CDR3 sequence: CASSDGRGSNQPQHF. For the CDR3, the DNA is TGTGCCAGCAGTGATGGGCGGGGGAGCAATCAGCCCCAGCATTTT.

CDR3 sequence: CASSPGQTSNQPQHF. CDR3 nucleotides: TGTGCCAGCAGCCCCGGACAGACCAGCAATCAGCCCCAGCATTTT. The gene calls are TRBV7-3 and TRBJ1-5; possibly TRBD1 for D (6 bases). Trimming removed 5 bases at V and 1 base at J, with 12 bases between. This CDR3 comprises 15 residues. Germline V CDR1 and CDR2: SGHTA, FQGTGA.